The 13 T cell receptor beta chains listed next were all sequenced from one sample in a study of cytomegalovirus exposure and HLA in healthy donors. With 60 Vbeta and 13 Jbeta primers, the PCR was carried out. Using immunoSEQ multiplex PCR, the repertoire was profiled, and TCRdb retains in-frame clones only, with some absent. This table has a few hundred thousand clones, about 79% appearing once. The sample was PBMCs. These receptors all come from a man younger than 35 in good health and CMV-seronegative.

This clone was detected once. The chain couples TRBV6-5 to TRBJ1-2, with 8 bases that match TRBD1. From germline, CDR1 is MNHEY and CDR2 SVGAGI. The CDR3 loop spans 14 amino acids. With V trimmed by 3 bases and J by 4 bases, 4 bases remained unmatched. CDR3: CASSYIGQGYGYTF. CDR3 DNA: TGTGCCAGCAGTTATATCGGACAGGGCTATGGCTACACCTTC.

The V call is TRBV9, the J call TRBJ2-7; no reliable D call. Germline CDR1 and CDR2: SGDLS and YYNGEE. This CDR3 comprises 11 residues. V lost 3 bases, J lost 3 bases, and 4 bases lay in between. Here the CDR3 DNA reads TGTGCCAGCAGCGCTAACTACGAGCAGTACTTC. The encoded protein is CASSANYEQYF.

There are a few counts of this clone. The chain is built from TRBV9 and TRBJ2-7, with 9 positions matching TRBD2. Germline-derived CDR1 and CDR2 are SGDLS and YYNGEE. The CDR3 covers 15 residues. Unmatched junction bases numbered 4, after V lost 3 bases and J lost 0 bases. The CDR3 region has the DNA TGTGCCAGCAGCGCGAGCGGGGGGTCCTCCTACGAGCAGTACTTC. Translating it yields CASSASGGSSYEQYF.

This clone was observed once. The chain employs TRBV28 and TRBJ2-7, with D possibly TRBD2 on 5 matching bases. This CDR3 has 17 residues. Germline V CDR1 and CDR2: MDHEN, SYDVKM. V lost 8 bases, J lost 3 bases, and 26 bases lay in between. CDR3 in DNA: TGTGCCAGCCGGAAAACAAGAGTCTGGGAGATGAACTACGAGCAGTACTTC. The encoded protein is CASRKTRVWEMNYEQYF.

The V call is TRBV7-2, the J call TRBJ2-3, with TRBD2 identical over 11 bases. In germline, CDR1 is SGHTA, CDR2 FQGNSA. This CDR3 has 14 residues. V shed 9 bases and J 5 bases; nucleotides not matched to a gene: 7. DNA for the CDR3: TGTGCCAGTAATAGCGGGGGGGCAATAGATACGCAGTATTTT. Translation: CASNSGGAIDTQYF.

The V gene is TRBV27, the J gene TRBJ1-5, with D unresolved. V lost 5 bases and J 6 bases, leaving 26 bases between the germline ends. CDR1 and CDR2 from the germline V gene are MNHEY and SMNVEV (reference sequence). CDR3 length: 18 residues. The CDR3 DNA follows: TGTGCCAGCAGTCAAACTCAACTTTCAAGATCGGGGATTCAGCCCCAGCATTTT. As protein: CASSQTQLSRSGIQPQHF.

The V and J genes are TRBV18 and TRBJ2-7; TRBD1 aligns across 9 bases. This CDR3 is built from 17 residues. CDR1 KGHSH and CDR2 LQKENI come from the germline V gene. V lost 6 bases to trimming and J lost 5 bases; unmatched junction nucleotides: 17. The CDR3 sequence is CASSPLTGGYRENEQYF. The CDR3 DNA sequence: TGTGCCAGCTCCCCATTGACAGGGGGATATAGGGAGAACGAGCAGTACTTC. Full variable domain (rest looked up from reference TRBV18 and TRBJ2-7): NAGVMQNPRHLVRRRGQEARLRCSPMKGHSHVYWYRQLPEEGLKFMVYLQKENIIDESGMPKERFSAEFPKEGPSILRIQQVVRGDSAAYFCASSPLTGGYRENEQYFGPGTRLTVT.

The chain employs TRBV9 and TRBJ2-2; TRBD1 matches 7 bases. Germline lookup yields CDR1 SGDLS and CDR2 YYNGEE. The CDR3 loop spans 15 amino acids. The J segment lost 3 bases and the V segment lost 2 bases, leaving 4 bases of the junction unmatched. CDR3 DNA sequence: TGTGCCAGCAGCGTCGGGACAGTAGACACCGGGGAGCTGTTTTTT. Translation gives CASSVGTVDTGELFF.

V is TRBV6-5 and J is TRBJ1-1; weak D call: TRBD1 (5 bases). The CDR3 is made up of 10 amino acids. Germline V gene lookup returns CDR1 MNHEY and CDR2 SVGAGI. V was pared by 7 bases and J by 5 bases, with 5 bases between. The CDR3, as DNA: TGTGCCAGCAAGGGGACTGAAGCTTTCTTT. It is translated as CASKGTEAFF.

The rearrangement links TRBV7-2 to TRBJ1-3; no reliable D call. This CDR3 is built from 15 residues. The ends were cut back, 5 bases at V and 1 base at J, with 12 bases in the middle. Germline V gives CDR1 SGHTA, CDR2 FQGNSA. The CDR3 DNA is TGTGCCAGCAGCGGCGGACTCGATTCTGGAAACACCATATATTTT. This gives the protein CASSGGLDSGNTIYF.

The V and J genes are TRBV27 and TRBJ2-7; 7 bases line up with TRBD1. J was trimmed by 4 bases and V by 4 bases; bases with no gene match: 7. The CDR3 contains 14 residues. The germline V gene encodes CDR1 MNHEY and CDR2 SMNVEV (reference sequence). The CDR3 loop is CASSSAGTDYEQYF. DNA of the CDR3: TGTGCCAGCAGTTCTGCCGGGACAGATTACGAGCAGTACTTC.

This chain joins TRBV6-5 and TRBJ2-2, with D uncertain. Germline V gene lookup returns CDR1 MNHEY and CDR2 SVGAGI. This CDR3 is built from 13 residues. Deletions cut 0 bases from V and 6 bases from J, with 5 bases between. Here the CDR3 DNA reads TGTGCCAGCAGTTACTCTCGCGCCGGGGAGCTGTTTTTT. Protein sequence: CASSYSRAGELFF.

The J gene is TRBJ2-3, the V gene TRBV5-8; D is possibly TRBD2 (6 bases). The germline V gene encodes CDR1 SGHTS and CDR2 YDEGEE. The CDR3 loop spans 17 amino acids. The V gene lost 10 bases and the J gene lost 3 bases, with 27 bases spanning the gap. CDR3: CADPEGEGLAATDTQYF. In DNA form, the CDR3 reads TGTGCCGATCCGGAAGGCGAGGGATTAGCGGCGACAGATACGCAGTATTTT. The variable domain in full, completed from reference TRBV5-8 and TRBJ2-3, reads EAGVTQSPTHLIKTRGQQATLRCSPISGHTSVYWYQQALGLGLQFLLWYDEGEERNRGNFPPRFSGRQFPNYSSELNVNALELEDSALYLCADPEGEGLAATDTQYFGPGTRLTVL.